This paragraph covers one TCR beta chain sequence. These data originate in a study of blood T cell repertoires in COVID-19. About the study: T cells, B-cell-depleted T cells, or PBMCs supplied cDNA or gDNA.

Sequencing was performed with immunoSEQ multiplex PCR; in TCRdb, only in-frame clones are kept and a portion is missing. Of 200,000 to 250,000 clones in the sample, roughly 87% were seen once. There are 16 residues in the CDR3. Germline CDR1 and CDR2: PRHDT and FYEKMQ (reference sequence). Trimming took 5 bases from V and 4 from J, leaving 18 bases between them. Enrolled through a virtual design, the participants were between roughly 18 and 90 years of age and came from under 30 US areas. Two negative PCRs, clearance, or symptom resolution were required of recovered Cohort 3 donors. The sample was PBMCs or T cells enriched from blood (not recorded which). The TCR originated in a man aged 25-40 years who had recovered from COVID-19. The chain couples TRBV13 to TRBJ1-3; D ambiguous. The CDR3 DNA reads TGTGCCAGCAGCCGCCGGACTCCAACCGCGGGAAACACCATATATTTT. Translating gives CASSRRTPTAGNTIYF.